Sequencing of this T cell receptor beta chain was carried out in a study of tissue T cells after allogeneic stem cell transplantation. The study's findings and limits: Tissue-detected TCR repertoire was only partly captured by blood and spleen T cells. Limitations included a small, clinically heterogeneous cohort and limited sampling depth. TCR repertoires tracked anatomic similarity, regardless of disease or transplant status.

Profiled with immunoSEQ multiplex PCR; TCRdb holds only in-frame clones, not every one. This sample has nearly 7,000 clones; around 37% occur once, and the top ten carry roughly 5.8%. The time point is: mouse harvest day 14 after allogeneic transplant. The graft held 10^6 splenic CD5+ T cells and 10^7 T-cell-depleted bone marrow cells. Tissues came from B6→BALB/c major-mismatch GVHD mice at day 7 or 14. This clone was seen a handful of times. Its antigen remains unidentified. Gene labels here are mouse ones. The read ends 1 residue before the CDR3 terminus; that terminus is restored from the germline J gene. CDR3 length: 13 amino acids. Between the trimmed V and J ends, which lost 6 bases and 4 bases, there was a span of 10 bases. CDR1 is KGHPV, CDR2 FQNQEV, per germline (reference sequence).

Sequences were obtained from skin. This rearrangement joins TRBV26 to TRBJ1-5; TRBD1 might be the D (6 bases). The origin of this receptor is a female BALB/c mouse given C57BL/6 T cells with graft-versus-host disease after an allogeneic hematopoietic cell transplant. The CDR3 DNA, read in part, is TGTGCCAGCAGCCTGGACAGAAACCAGGCTCCGCTT. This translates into CASSLDRNQAPL. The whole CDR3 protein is CASSLDRNQAPLF.